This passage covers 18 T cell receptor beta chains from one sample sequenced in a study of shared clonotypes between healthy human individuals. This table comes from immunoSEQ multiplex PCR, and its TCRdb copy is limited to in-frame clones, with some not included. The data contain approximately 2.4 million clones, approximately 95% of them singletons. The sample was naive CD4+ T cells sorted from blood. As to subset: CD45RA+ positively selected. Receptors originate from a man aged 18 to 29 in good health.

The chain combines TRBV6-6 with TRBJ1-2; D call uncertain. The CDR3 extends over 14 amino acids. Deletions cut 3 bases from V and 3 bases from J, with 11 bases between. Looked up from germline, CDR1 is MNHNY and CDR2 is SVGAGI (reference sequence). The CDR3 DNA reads TGTGCCAGCAGTTATCGCCCCACGGACTATGGCTACACCTTC. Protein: CASSYRPTDYGYTF.

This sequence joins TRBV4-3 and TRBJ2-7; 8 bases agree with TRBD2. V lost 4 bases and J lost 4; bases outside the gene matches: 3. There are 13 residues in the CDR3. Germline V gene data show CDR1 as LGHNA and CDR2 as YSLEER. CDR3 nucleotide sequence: TGCGCCAGCAGCCGATTAGCGGGGTACGAGCAGTACTTC. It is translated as CASSRLAGYEQYF.

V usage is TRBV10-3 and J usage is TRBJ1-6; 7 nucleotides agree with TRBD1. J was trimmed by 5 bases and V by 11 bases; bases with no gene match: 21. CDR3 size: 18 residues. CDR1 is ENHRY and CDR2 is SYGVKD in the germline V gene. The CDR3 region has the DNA TGTGCCGTCTACGGGACAGAATTGAGTATATTCCATAATTCACCCCTCCACTTT. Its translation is CAVYGTELSIFHNSPLHF.

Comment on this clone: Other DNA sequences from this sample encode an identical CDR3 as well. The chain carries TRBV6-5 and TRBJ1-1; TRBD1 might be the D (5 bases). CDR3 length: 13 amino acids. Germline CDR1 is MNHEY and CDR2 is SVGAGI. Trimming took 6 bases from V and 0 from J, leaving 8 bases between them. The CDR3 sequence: CASSRQMNTEAFF. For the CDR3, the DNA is TGTGCCAGCAGCAGACAGATGAACACTGAAGCTTTCTTT.

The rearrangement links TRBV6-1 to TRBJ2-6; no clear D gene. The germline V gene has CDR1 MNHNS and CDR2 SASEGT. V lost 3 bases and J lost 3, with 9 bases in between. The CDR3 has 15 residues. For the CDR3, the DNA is TGTGCCAGCAGTGATCCAACCCGTGGGGCCAACGTCCTGACTTTC. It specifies CASSDPTRGANVLTF.

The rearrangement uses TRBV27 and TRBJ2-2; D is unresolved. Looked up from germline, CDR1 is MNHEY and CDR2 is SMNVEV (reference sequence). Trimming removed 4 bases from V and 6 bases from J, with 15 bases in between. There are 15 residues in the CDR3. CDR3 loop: CASSSSRLRAGELFF. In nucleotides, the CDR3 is TGTGCCAGCAGTTCCAGCCGGTTAAGAGCCGGGGAGCTGTTTTTT.

The CDR3 is CASSYTMNTEAFF. The CDR3 DNA reads TGTGCCAGCAGTTACACCATGAACACTGAAGCTTTCTTT. The V and J genes are TRBV6-5 and TRBJ1-1; no reliable D call. The CDR3 is made up of 13 amino acids. Trimming pared 2 bases from V and 0 bases from J, leaving 4 bases between. Germline V gene sequence: CDR1 MNHEY, CDR2 SVGAGI.

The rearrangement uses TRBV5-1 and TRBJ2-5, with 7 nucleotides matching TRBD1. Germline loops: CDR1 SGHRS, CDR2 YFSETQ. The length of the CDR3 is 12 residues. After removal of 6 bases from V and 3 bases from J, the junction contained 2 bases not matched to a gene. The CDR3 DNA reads TGCGCCAGCAACAGGGGTGAAGAGACCCAGTACTTC. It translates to CASNRGEETQYF.

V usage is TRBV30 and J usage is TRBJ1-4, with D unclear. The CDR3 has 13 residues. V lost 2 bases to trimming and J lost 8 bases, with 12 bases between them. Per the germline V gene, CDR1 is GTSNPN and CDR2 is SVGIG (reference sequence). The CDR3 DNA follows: TGTGCCTGGAGTATGGCCGGCCCCGAAAAACTGTTTTTT. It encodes CAWSMAGPEKLFF. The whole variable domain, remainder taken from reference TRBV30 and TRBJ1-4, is SQTIHQWPATLVQPVGSPLSLECTVEGTSNPNLYWYRQAAGRGLQLLFYSVGIGQISSEVPQNLSASRPQDRQFILSSKKLLLSDSGFYLCAWSMAGPEKLFFGSGTQLSVL.

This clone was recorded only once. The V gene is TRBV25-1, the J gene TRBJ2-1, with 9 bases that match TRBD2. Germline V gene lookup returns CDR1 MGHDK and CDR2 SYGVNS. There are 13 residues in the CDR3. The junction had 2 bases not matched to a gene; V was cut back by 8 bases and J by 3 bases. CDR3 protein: CASRTSDYNEQFF. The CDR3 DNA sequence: TGTGCCAGCCGGACTAGCGACTACAATGAGCAGTTCTTC.

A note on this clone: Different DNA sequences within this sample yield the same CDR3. CDR3 nucleotides: TGTGCCAGCTCTCCCGGACAGGGAAACTACGAGCAGTACTTC. Its protein is CASSPGQGNYEQYF. The chain carries TRBV18 and TRBJ2-7; 8 bases fit TRBD1. CDR1 is KGHSH and CDR2 is LQKENI in the germline V gene. This CDR3 has 14 amino acids. The trim removed 6 bases at V and 3 bases at J, leaving 7 bases unmatched.

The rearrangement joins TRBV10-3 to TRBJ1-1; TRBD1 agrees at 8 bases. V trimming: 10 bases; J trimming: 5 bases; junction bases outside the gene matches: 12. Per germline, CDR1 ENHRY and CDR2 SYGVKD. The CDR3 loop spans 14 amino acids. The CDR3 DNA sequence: TGTGCCAGCGACCCGACAGGGGTAGAGACTGAAGCTTTCTTT. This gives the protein CASDPTGVETEAFF.

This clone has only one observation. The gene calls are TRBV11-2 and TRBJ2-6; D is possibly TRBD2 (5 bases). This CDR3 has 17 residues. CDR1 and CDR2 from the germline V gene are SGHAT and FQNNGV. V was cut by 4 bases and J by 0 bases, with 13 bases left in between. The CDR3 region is CASSSFFRGSGANVLTF. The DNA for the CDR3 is TGTGCCAGCAGCTCTTTTTTTCGGGGCTCTGGGGCCAACGTCCTGACTTTC.

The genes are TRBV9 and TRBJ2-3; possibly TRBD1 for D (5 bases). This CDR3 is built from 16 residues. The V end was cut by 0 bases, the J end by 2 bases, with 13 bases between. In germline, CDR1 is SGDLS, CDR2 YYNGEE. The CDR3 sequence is CASSVAPQVPTDTQYF. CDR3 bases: TGTGCCAGCAGCGTAGCCCCACAGGTACCCACAGATACGCAGTATTTT. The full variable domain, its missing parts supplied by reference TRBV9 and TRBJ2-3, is DSGVTQTPKHLITATGQRVTLRCSPRSGDLSVYWYQQSLDQGLQFLIQYYNGEERAKGNILERFSAQQFPDLHSELNLSSLELGDSALYFCASSVAPQVPTDTQYFGPGTRLTVL.

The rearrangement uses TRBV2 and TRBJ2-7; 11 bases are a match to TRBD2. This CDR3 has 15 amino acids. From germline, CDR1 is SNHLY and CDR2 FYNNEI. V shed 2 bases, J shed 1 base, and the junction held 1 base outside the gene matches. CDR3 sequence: CASSELAGGSYEQYF. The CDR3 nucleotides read TGTGCCAGCAGTGAACTAGCGGGGGGTTCCTACGAGCAGTACTTC. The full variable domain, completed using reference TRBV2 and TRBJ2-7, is EPEVTQTPSHQVTQMGQEVILRCVPISNHLYFYWYRQILGQKVEFLVSFYNNEISEKSEIFDDQFSVERPDGSNFTLKIRSTKLEDSAMYFCASSELAGGSYEQYFGPGTRLTVT.

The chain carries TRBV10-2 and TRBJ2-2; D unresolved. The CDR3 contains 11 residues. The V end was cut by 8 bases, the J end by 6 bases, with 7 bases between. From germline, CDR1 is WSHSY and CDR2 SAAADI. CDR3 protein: CASQLAGELFF. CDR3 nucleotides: TGCGCCAGCCAGCTCGCCGGGGAGCTGTTTTTT.

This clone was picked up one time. As DNA, the CDR3 is TGTGCCATCAGTGAGTCTGGGACAGGGGTCGAGCAGTACTTC. Translation: CAISESGTGVEQYF. This chain uses TRBV10-3 with TRBJ2-7; TRBD1 matches at 10 bases. The CDR3 loop spans 14 amino acids. After removal of 0 bases from V and 6 bases from J, the junction contained 2 bases not matched to a gene. Germline V gives CDR1 ENHRY, CDR2 SYGVKD.

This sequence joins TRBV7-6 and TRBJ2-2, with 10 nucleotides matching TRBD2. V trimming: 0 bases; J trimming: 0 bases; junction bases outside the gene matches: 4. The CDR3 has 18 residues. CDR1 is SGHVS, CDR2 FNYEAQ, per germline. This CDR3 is CASSLAGTSASNTGELFF. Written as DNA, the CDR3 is TGTGCCAGCAGCTTAGCCGGGACTAGCGCGTCGAACACCGGGGAGCTGTTTTTT. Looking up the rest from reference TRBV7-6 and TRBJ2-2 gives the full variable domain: GAGVSQSPRYKVTKRGQDVALRCDPISGHVSLYWYRQALGQGPEFLTYFNYEAQQDKSGLPNDRFSAERPEGSISTLTIQRTEQRDSAMYRCASSLAGTSASNTGELFFGEGSRLTVL.